The clone carrying this T cell receptor beta chain was found many times. The entry originates in a study of neurological immune-mediated disorders. 5'RACE with 10-nucleotide random UMIs generated the cDNA. The output of every sequencing run exceeded 180 million TCR-beta sequences, derived from 15-18 subjects. In TCRdb, the 5' RACE reads were re-called with MiXCR into one record per CDR3 protein. The sample includes around 30,000 distinct CDR3 sequences, 12% seen only once; the top ten take approximately 8%. Blood bank volunteers in Maryland, USA, served as healthy controls. 2 million PBMCs stored at -80 C were the source of the unsorted libraries. CDR1 is DFQATT and CDR2 is SNEGSKA in the germline V gene (reference sequence). V was shortened by 7 bases and J by 2 bases, with 17 bases between the two germline ends. This CDR3 has 15 amino acids.

Input material: PBMCs. The clonotype comes from a man aged 55-75 years in good health. The chain is built from TRBV20-1 and TRBJ2-2, with D possibly called TRBD1 or TRBD2 (6 bases each). The chain's CDR3 is CSVRGEPPNTGELFF. The CDR3 DNA follows: TGCAGTGTGAGGGGGGAGCCGCCTAACACCGGGGAGCTGTTTTTT.